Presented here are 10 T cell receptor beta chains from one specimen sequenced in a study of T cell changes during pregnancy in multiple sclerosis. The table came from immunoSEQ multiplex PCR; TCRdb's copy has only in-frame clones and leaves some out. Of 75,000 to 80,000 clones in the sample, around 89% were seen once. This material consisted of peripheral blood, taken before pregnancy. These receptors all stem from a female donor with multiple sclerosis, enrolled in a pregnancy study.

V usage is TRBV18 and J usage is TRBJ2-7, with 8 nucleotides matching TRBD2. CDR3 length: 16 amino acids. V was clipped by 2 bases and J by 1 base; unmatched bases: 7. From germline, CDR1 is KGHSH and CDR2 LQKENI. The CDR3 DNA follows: TGTGCCAGCTCACCAATACGCAGCGGGGGATCCTACGAGCAGTACTTC. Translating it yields CASSPIRSGGSYEQYF.

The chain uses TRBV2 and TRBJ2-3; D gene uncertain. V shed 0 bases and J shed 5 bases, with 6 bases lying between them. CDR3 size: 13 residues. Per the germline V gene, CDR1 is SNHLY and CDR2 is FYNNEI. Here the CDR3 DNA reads TGTGCCAGCAGTGAAGCCCCAGGAGATACGCAGTATTTT. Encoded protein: CASSEAPGDTQYF.

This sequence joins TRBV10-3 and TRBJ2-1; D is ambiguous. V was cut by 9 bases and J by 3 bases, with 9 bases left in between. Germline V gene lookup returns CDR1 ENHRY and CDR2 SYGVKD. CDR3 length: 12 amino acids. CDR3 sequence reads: CAISPSYNEQFF. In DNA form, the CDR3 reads TGTGCCATTTCCCCCAGCTACAATGAGCAGTTCTTC.

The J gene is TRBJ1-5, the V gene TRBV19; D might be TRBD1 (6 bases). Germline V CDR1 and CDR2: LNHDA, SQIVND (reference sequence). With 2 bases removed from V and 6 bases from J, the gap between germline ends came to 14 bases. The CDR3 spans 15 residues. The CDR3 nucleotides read TGTGCCAGTAGTATAAGGCAGGGGCAGGGTCAGCCCCAGCATTTT. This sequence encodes CASSIRQGQGQPQHF.

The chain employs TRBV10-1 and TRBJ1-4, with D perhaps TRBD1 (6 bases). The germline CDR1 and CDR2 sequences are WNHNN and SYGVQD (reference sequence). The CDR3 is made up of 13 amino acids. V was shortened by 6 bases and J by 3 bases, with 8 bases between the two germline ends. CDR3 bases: TGCGCCAGCAGCAGGGGACCTAATGAAAAACTGTTTTTT. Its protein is CASSRGPNEKLFF.

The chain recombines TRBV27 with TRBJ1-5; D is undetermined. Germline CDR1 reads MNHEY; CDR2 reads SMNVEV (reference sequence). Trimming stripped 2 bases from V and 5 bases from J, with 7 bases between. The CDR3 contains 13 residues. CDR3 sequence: CASSLAGYQPQHF. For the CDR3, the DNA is TGTGCCAGCAGTTTAGCCGGGTATCAGCCCCAGCATTTT.

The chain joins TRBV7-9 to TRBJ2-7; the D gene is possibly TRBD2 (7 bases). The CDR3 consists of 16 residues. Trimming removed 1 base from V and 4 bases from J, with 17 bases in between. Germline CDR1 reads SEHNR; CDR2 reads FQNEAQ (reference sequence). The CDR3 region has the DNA TGTGCCAGCAGCTTAGAATTAAGGGGGGGAGGATACGAGCAGTACTTC. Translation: CASSLELRGGGYEQYF.

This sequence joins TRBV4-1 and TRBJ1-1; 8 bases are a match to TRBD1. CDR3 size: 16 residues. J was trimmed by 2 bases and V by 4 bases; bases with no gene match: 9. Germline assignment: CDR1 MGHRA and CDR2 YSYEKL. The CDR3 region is CASSRDRGGRNTEAFF. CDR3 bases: TGCGCCAGCAGCCGTGACAGGGGCGGAAGAAACACTGAAGCTTTCTTT.

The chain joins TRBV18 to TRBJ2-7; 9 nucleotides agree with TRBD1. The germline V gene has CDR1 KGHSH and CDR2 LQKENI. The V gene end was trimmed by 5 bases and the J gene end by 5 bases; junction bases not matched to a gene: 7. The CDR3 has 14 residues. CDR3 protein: CASSETGGVNEQYF. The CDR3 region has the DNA TGTGCCAGCTCAGAAACAGGGGGCGTAAACGAGCAGTACTTC. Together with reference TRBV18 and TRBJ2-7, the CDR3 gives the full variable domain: NAGVMQNPRHLVRRRGQEARLRCSPMKGHSHVYWYRQLPEEGLKFMVYLQKENIIDESGMPKERFSAEFPKEGPSILRIQQVVRGDSAAYFCASSETGGVNEQYFGPGTRLTVT.

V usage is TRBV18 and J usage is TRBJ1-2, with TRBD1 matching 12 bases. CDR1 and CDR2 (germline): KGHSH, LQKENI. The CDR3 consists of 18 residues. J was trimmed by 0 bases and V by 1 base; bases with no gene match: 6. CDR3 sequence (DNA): TGTGCCAGCTCACCACGGGGACAGGGGGCATCCGCTAACTATGGCTACACCTTC. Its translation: CASSPRGQGASANYGYTF.